This note documents a single T cell receptor (beta chain) sequence. The antigen is unknown. PCR used 60 Vbeta primers and 13 Jbeta primers. TCRdb keeps only in-frame clones here, not all; method: immunoSEQ multiplex PCR. The sample carries about 160,000 clones, 60% to 80% recorded once. Germline trimming cut 6 bases from V and 7 bases from J; bases unmatched to any gene: 7. This CDR3 region has 14 residues. Germline loops: CDR1 LNHDA, CDR2 SQIVND (reference sequence). These data belong to a study of cytomegalovirus exposure and HLA in healthy donors. Study at large: Early release data held 85 million or so unique TCRs from HLA-typed donors.

Whole-study findings and limits: A later analysis found most CMV-associated TCR beta chains apparently HLA-restricted.

Sequencing used PBMCs. This receptor was obtained from a man aged 50-59 years in good health and CMV-seropositive. V gene TRBV19 combines with J gene TRBJ2-1; 9 nucleotides agree with TRBD2. CDR3 in DNA: TGTGCCAGTAGCCTTAGCGGGGGTTGGAATGAGCAGTTCTTC. Encoded protein: CASSLSGGWNEQFF.